The 20 T cell receptor beta chains below all came from one sample that was sequenced in a study of T cell clonality in common variable immunodeficiency. Produced via immunoSEQ multiplex PCR; TCRdb's table is partial and in-frame only. Listed here are around 24,000 clones without any singletons, the top ten holding 24%. Study observations and caveats: Reportedly, TCR beta sequences from common variable immunodeficiency showed fewer deletions and N-nucleotide insertions.

No antigen is known for these receptors. Material: peripheral blood mononuclear cells. The receptors stem from a human donor with common variable immunodeficiency.

As regards this clone: Read coverage stops 3 residues before the CDR3 terminus; the germline J gene supplies the remainder. This chain connects TRBV30 to TRBJ1-3; no definite D call. Deletions cut 5 bases from V and 4 bases from J, with 6 bases between. The CDR3 has 11 amino acids. Per germline, CDR1 GTSNPN and CDR2 SVGIG (reference sequence). The sequenced part of the CDR3 DNA is TGTGCCTGGGGGCAGGGAAACACC. Translated: CAWGQGNT. The entire CDR3 sequence reads CAWGQGNTIYF. Combining the CDR3 with reference TRBV30 and TRBJ1-3 gives the whole variable domain SQTIHQWPATLVQPVGSPLSLECTVEGTSNPNLYWYRQAAGRGLQLLFYSVGIGQISSEVPQNLSASRPQDRQFILSSKKLLLSDSGFYLCAWGQGNTIYFGEGSWLTVV.

This clone was found many times. The read comes to an end 3 residues before the CDR3 does, leaving the germline J gene to fill in the end. The chain recombines TRBV7-2 with TRBJ2-3; D is uncertain. CDR1 is SGHTA, CDR2 FQGNSA, per germline. The ends were cut back, 0 bases at V and 2 bases at J, with 6 bases in the middle. CDR3 size: 14 residues. Here the CDR3 reads CASSLAFFTDTQYF. Partial CDR3 DNA: TGTGCCAGCAGCTTAGCGTTCTTCACAGATACG.

This clone has at least ten counts. The observed sequence ends 3 residues before the CDR3 terminus, with the missing tail filled in from the germline J gene. The chain links TRBV7-2 to TRBJ2-5; D perhaps matches TRBD2 (5 bases). Germline-derived CDR1 and CDR2 are SGHTA and FQGNSA. Trimming stripped 3 bases from V and 2 bases from J, with 10 bases between. This CDR3 has 14 residues. The part of the CDR3 DNA that was read is TGTGCCAGCAGCTTGTGGCGGGTGCAAGAGACC. This encodes CASSLWRVQET. The whole CDR3 protein is CASSLWRVQETQYF.

This clone has at least ten counts. The sequence runs out 3 residues before the end of the CDR3; the remainder is reconstructed from the germline J gene. The V call is TRBV12-3 or TRBV12-4, the J call TRBJ2-5, with D possibly matching TRBD2 (6 bases). The CDR3 length is 12 residues. The V gene lost 2 bases and the J gene lost 5 bases, with 6 bases spanning the gap. The chain's CDR3 is CASSLRGETQYF. CDR3 bases read: TGTGCCAGCAGTTTACGGGGGGAGACC.

In its sample, this clone was seen many times. The sequence runs out 3 residues before the end of the CDR3; the remainder is reconstructed from the germline J gene. This rearrangement joins TRBV11-2 to TRBJ2-3; 7 bases match TRBD2. Germline CDR1 reads SGHAT; CDR2 reads FQNNGV. Trimming cost V 5 bases and J 1 base; bases outside gene matches: 6. This CDR3 contains 15 residues. The CDR3 spells CASSPNGGGTDTQYF. The covered CDR3 bases are TGTGCCAGCAGCCCGAATGGGGGGGGCACAGATACG.

The sample holds many counts of this clone. The CDR3 end is not reached by the read, which stops 3 residues before it; the germline J gene fills it in. The chain has TRBV7-2 and TRBJ2-5; 11 nucleotides line up with TRBD1. The CDR3 length is 15 residues. J was trimmed by 6 bases and V by 5 bases; bases with no gene match: 8. Germline V gives CDR1 SGHTA, CDR2 FQGNSA. CDR3 in amino acids: CASSQPRTGGQTQYF. Incomplete CDR3 DNA: TGTGCCAGCAGCCAACCTAGGACAGGGGGCCAGACC.

The table lists this clone with a few counts. CDR3 loop: CASSSGQNRYEQYF. The sequenced part of the CDR3 DNA is TGTGCCAGCAGCTCCGGACAGAACCGTTACGAG. The chain carries TRBV7-8 and TRBJ2-7; a weak D match, TRBD1 (6 bases). Read coverage stops 3 residues before the CDR3 terminus; the germline J gene supplies the remainder. The CDR3 consists of 14 residues. In germline, CDR1 is SGHVS, CDR2 FQNEAQ. Trimming pared 4 bases from V and 4 bases from J, leaving 14 bases between.

This clone has ten or more counts. The observed sequence ends 3 residues before the CDR3 terminus, with the missing tail filled in from the germline J gene. The chain carries TRBV30 and TRBJ1-5; 9 bases map to TRBD1. The CDR3 has 14 amino acids. V was clipped by 0 bases and J by 9 bases; unmatched bases: 6. From germline, CDR1 is GTSNPN and CDR2 SVGIG (reference sequence). The CDR3 here is CAWSVGTGFPPQHF. CDR3 bases read: TGTGCCTGGAGTGTTGGGACAGGGTTTCCGCCC.

This clone was counted at least ten times. The CDR3 end is not reached by the read, which stops 3 residues before it; the germline J gene fills it in. The V gene is TRBV20-1, the J gene TRBJ2-3; TRBD2 aligns across 13 bases. V lost 6 bases to trimming and J lost 1 base; unmatched junction nucleotides: 4. The V gene's germline CDR1 is DFQATT and CDR2 SNEGSKA (reference sequence). CDR3 size: 15 residues. CDR3 DNA, as far as it was read: TGCAGTGCCGGGACTAGCGGGGATCGCACAGATACG. Amino acid sequence: CSAGTSGDRTDT. The entire CDR3 protein is CSAGTSGDRTDTQYF.

In the case of this clone: The read is 3 residues too short to cover the CDR3 end, so that end is filled in from the germline J gene. The rearrangement links TRBV7-6 to TRBJ2-4, with 7 nucleotides matching TRBD2. The V gene's germline CDR1 is SGHVS and CDR2 FNYEAQ. The CDR3 is 14 amino acids. With V trimmed by 0 bases and J by 8 bases, 4 bases remained unmatched. CDR3 DNA (partial): TGTGCCAGCAGCTTAGCGGGGGGGTTCGACATT. Protein sequence: CASSLAGGFDI. The full CDR3 protein is CASSLAGGFDIQYF.

This clone was detected many times. The CDR3 extends 3 residues past the end of the read, so its final part is completed from the germline J gene. The V gene is TRBV7-9, the J gene TRBJ1-4, with TRBD1 as a possible D gene (5 bases). CDR1 and CDR2 (germline): SEHNR, FQNEAQ (reference sequence). Trimming took off 1 base at V and 8 bases at J, with 14 bases between the two ends. The CDR3 covers 15 residues. The part of the CDR3 DNA that was read is TGTGCCAGCAGCTTAGTAACTCCTAGGGGAGAAAAA. Amino acid sequence: CASSLVTPRGEK. The entire CDR3 sequence reads CASSLVTPRGEKLFF. Variable domain in full (rest from reference TRBV7-9 and TRBJ1-4): DTGVSQNPRHKITKRGQNVTFRCDPISEHNRLYWYRQTLGQGPEFLTYFQNEAQLEKSRLLSDRFSAERPKGSFSTLEIQRTEQGDSAMYLCASSLVTPRGEKLFFGSGTQLSVL.

Note on this clone: The read halts 3 residues ahead of the CDR3 end, with the missing end drawn from the germline J gene. The gene calls are TRBV19 and TRBJ1-2, with TRBD1 identical over 8 bases. Looked up from germline, CDR1 is LNHDA and CDR2 is SQIVND (reference sequence). V shed 4 bases, J shed 4 bases, and the junction held 11 bases outside the gene matches. CDR3 length equals 16 residues. Incomplete CDR3 DNA: TGTGCCAGTAGTAGACCAGGGGGCAGTCAAGGCTATGGC. Translated: CASSRPGGSQGYG. The entire CDR3 reads CASSRPGGSQGYGYTF.

This clone was detected only a few times. The read comes to an end 3 residues before the CDR3 does, leaving the germline J gene to fill in the end. The J gene is TRBJ2-7, the V gene TRBV5-6; D uncertain. The germline V gene encodes CDR1 SGHDT and CDR2 YYEEEE. The CDR3 is 13 residues long. Trimming removed 2 bases from V and 2 bases from J, with 8 bases in between. CDR3: CASSFRNPYEQYF. The sequenced CDR3 bases are TGTGCCAGCAGCTTTCGTAATCCCTACGAG.

This clone was picked up many times. CDR3 amino acids: CASSSVGGSGNTIYF. CDR3 bases read: TGTGCCAGCAGCTCCGTGGGGGGGTCAGGAAACACC. The chain couples TRBV5-4 to TRBJ1-3; maybe TRBD1 (5 bases). The CDR3 is cut off 3 residues early in the read; its end comes from the germline J gene. CDR1 is SGHNT, CDR2 YYREEE, per germline (reference sequence). V lost 3 bases and J 4 bases, leaving 14 bases between the germline ends. This CDR3 has 15 amino acids.

This clone was counted at least ten times. The sequence runs out 3 residues before the end of the CDR3; the remainder is reconstructed from the germline J gene. The genes are TRBV6-9 and TRBJ2-7; TRBD1 matches at 11 bases. The length of the CDR3 is 15 residues. The V gene's germline CDR1 is MNHGY and CDR2 SVAAGI. Trimming removed 8 bases from V and 5 bases from J; junction bases left unmatched: 11. CDR3: CASSPGGTGGHEQYF. The CDR3 bases that were read are TGTGCCAGCTCCCCGGGGGGGACAGGGGGGCACGAG.

This clone was seen at least ten times. With the read ending 3 residues before the CDR3 end, the germline J gene is used to fill in that end. The chain carries TRBV7-2 and TRBJ1-2; 7 bases are a match to TRBD1. The V gene's germline CDR1 is SGHTA and CDR2 FQGNSA. The CDR3 covers 13 residues. Trimming removed 5 bases from V and 6 bases from J; junction bases left unmatched: 6. CDR3 DNA (partial): TGTGCCAGCAGCGGAGGCAGGGGGAATGGC. It specifies CASSGGRGNG. The full CDR3 protein is CASSGGRGNGYTF.

By sample share, this clone is medium-sized. The sequenced part of the CDR3 DNA is TGTGCCAGCGCCGGGACTAGTGAGAGCAATGAG. Translated: CASAGTSESNE. The CDR3 in full is CASAGTSESNEQFF. This chain uses TRBV2 with TRBJ2-1, with 8 bases identical to TRBD2. The CDR3 goes on 3 residues after the read ends, and that part is filled in from the germline J gene. With 8 bases clipped from V and 6 bases from J, the junction kept 9 bases outside the gene matches. The CDR3 consists of 14 residues. Germline V gene lookup returns CDR1 SNHLY and CDR2 FYNNEI.

A note on this clone: The read ends 3 residues early relative to the CDR3; the germline J gene fills the gap. V gene TRBV19 combines with J gene TRBJ2-3; D is perhaps TRBD1 (6 bases). V was shortened by 10 bases and J by 1 base, with 15 bases between the two germline ends. The CDR3 spans 14 residues. CDR1 and CDR2 (germline): LNHDA, SQIVND (reference sequence). The CDR3 reads CAIAHRDGTDTQYF. CDR3 bases read: TGTGCCATCGCCCACAGGGATGGCACAGATACG. The whole variable domain, filled in from reference TRBV19 and TRBJ2-3, reads DGGITQSPKYLFRKEGQNVTLSCEQNLNHDAMYWYRQDPGQGLRLIYYSQIVNDFQKGDIAEGYSVSREKKESFPLTVTSAQKNPTAFYLCAIAHRDGTDTQYFGPGTRLTVL.

This clone appeared a few times. The read terminates 3 residues ahead of where the CDR3 ends, so the germline J gene completes it. The chain carries TRBV23-1 and TRBJ2-7; 7 nucleotides align to TRBD2. TRBV23-1 is an open reading frame whose function is uncertain. Losses at the gene ends were 0 bases for V and 4 bases for J; bases not matched to a gene: 12. The CDR3 covers 17 residues. CDR3 bases read: TGCGCCAGCAGTCAATCTCGGGCGGGGGACGGTCTTTACGAG. Translated, it gives CASSQSRAGDGLYE. The entire CDR3 protein reads CASSQSRAGDGLYEQYF.

This clone has just a few counts. The DNA ends 3 residues before the CDR3 does, and the rest of the CDR3 is filled in from the germline J gene. The chain links TRBV20-1 to TRBJ2-1, with TRBD2 identical over 7 bases. J gave up 0 bases and V 6 bases, and 14 bases lay outside the gene matches. The CDR3 is made up of 17 amino acids. Looked up from germline, CDR1 is DFQATT and CDR2 is SNEGSKA (reference sequence). The CDR3 loop is CSAITWGRDYSYNEQFF. The covered CDR3 bases are TGCAGTGCAATTACCTGGGGCCGGGACTACTCCTACAATGAG.